The 12 T cell receptor beta chains given below trace back to one sample, sequenced in a study of technical replicates of blood from several donors. TCRdb keeps only in-frame clones here, not all; method: immunoSEQ multiplex PCR. The sample yields 60,000 to 80,000 clones, roughly nine tenths seen once. Input material: T cells isolated from PBMCs. Source of these receptors: a human donor in good health.

For the CDR3, the DNA is TGTGCCAGCACCATGACAGAGATGTACCAAGAGACCCAGTACTTC. This sequence encodes CASTMTEMYQETQYF. The V gene is TRBV11-2, the J gene TRBJ2-5; the D gene is possibly TRBD1 (5 bases). The CDR3 has 15 residues. Germline CDR1 reads SGHAT; CDR2 reads FQNNGV. Trimming pared 7 bases from V and 0 bases from J, leaving 15 bases between.

Only one count was recorded for this clone. J is TRBJ2-7 and V is TRBV5-1; D remains ambiguous. Germline CDR1 SGHRS, CDR2 YFSETQ. V gave up 3 bases and J gave up 0 bases, with 7 bases separating them. This CDR3 is 13 amino acids long. CDR3 in amino acids: CASSYNPSYEQYF. In DNA, the CDR3 is TGCGCCAGCAGCTATAATCCCTCCTACGAGCAGTACTTC.

This clone was observed a handful of times. The V and J genes are TRBV20-1 and TRBJ2-1, with D tentatively TRBD1 (6 bases). Deletions cut 5 bases from V and 9 bases from J, with 11 bases between. From germline, CDR1 is DFQATT and CDR2 SNEGSKA (reference sequence). The CDR3 totals 11 residues. This CDR3 reads CSAGRGSEQFF. The CDR3 region has the DNA TGCAGTGCTGGAAGGGGGTCTGAGCAGTTCTTC.

V gene TRBV27 combines with J gene TRBJ2-2, with TRBD2 identical over 9 bases. V dropped 6 bases and J dropped 6; count of bases not matched to a gene: 8. This CDR3 has 15 amino acids. CDR1 MNHEY and CDR2 SMNVEV come from the germline V gene (reference sequence). The CDR3 sequence: CASRPTSGLPGELFF. The CDR3 DNA sequence: TGTGCCAGCAGACCCACTAGCGGGCTCCCCGGGGAGCTGTTTTTT.

This chain links TRBV4-3 with TRBJ2-1, with 8 bases fitting TRBD2. The CDR3 contains 18 residues. CDR1 and CDR2 (germline): LGHNA, YSLEER. Unmatched junction bases numbered 14, after V lost 1 base and J lost 6 bases. CDR3 in DNA: TGCGCCAGCAGCCAAGGGGCCGGGACTAGTAGTAGAGCCAATGAGCAGTTCTTC. It yields the protein CASSQGAGTSSRANEQFF.

This clone was counted a few times. The chain has TRBV11-2 and TRBJ2-7; 8 bases match TRBD1. The CDR3 consists of 14 residues. The germline V gene has CDR1 SGHAT and CDR2 FQNNGV. J was trimmed by 3 bases and V by 5 bases; bases with no gene match: 6. The CDR3 reads CASSPPGGVYEQYF. CDR3 bases: TGTGCCAGCAGCCCCCCAGGGGGCGTCTACGAGCAGTACTTC.

The chain uses TRBV9 and TRBJ1-1; weak D call: TRBD1 (5 bases). This CDR3 has 15 amino acids. Trimming removed 0 bases at V and 4 bases at J, with 13 bases between. Germline lookup yields CDR1 SGDLS and CDR2 YYNGEE. As DNA, the CDR3 is TGTGCCAGCAGCGTAGGCGGGGGATGGAGCACTGAAGCTTTCTTT. It yields the protein CASSVGGGWSTEAFF.

V gene TRBV29-1 combines with J gene TRBJ2-1; TRBD2 aligns across 11 bases. CDR1 is SQVTM, CDR2 ANQGSEA, per germline. This CDR3 has 17 amino acids. J was trimmed by 4 bases and V by 4 bases; bases with no gene match: 12. The CDR3 spells CSVVLLASGRFYNEQFF. The CDR3 bases are TGCAGCGTTGTCCTCCTGGCTAGCGGGAGGTTTTACAATGAGCAGTTCTTC.

This chain joins TRBV13 and TRBJ2-3, with 13 bases identical to TRBD2. CDR3 length: 14 residues. The V gene end was trimmed by 8 bases and the J gene end by 5 bases; junction bases not matched to a gene: 4. CDR1 is PRHDT, CDR2 FYEKMQ, per germline (reference sequence). This CDR3 is CASLRLAGGDTQYF. The CDR3 nucleotides read TGTGCCAGCCTCCGACTAGCGGGAGGAGATACGCAGTATTTT. Full variable domain (remainder filled in from reference TRBV13 and TRBJ2-3): AAGVIQSPRHLIKEKRETATLKCYPIPRHDTVYWYQQGPGQDPQFLISFYEKMQSDKGSIPDRFSAQQFSDYHSELNMSSLELGDSALYFCASLRLAGGDTQYFGPGTRLTVL.

The chain links TRBV19 to TRBJ2-1, with 8 bases fitting TRBD2. Looked up from germline, CDR1 is LNHDA and CDR2 is SQIVND (reference sequence). V dropped 7 bases and J dropped 0; count of bases not matched to a gene: 5. This CDR3 spans 15 amino acids. In DNA form, the CDR3 reads TGTGCCAGTAAGGGTAGCGGGACCTCCTACAATGAGCAGTTCTTC. Translated: CASKGSGTSYNEQFF.

This chain links TRBV2 with TRBJ1-3; D perhaps matches TRBD1 (6 bases). The CDR3 extends over 14 amino acids. Germline CDR1 SNHLY, CDR2 FYNNEI. V was cut by 5 bases and J by 6 bases, with 14 bases left in between. The CDR3 protein is CASSSDRSINTIYF. CDR3 nucleotides: TGTGCCAGCAGTTCCGACAGGAGTATAAACACCATATATTTT.

The rearrangement links TRBV7-2 to TRBJ2-3; possible D gene TRBD1, 5 bases. The CDR3 length is 13 residues. CDR1 is SGHTA and CDR2 is FQGNSA in the germline V gene. V dropped 5 bases and J dropped 3 bases, with 9 bases sitting between them. The CDR3 DNA sequence: TGTGCCAGCAGCCCGCAGGGAACAGATACGCAGTATTTT. Translation gives CASSPQGTDTQYF.